These 3 T cell receptor beta chains were all obtained from the same sample, sequenced in a study of shared clonotypes between healthy human individuals. Generated by immunoSEQ multiplex PCR, the TCRdb table keeps only in-frame clones and is missing some. The repertoire holds about 2 million clones, with about 95% as singletons. Naive CD8 cells lacked CD45RO and underwent positive selection for CCR7, leaving out terminally differentiated effector memory CD45RA+ cells. The sample consisted of naive CD8+ T cells sorted from blood. The source of these receptors is a man aged 18 to 29 in good health.

The chain combines TRBV30 with TRBJ2-4, with a tentative D call TRBD1 (6 bases). This CDR3 has 13 residues. The V gene's germline CDR1 is GTSNPN and CDR2 SVGIG (reference sequence). Trimming took off 3 bases at V and 8 bases at J, with 14 bases between the two ends. The CDR3 reads CAWSGTNGDIQYF. Here the CDR3 DNA reads TGTGCCTGGAGCGGGACAAATGGGGACATTCAGTACTTC. Full variable domain (remainder filled in from reference TRBV30 and TRBJ2-4): SQTIHQWPATLVQPVGSPLSLECTVEGTSNPNLYWYRQAAGRGLQLLFYSVGIGQISSEVPQNLSASRPQDRQFILSSKKLLLSDSGFYLCAWSGTNGDIQYFGAGTRLSVL.

The rearrangement links TRBV15 to TRBJ2-7; D might be TRBD1 or TRBD2, each matching 5 bases. Trimming stripped 6 bases from V and 1 base from J, with 13 bases between. CDR1 and CDR2 from the germline V gene are LNHNV and YYDKDF (reference sequence). The CDR3 covers 14 residues. DNA for the CDR3: TGTGCCACCAGTCGGATGGGACCTTCCTACGAGCAGTACTTC. It codes for CATSRMGPSYEQYF. The full variable domain, with the rest looked up from reference TRBV15 and TRBJ2-7, is DAMVIQNPRYQVTQFGKPVTLSCSQTLNHNVMYWYQQKSSQAPKLLFHYYDKDFNNEADTPDNFQSRRPNTSFCFLDIRSPGLGDTAMYLCATSRMGPSYEQYFGPGTRLTVT.

The chain couples TRBV6-1 to TRBJ1-5; no clear D. V was clipped by 3 bases and J by 6 bases, with 15 bases between them. CDR1 MNHNS and CDR2 SASEGT come from the germline V gene. The CDR3 is 15 residues long. The CDR3 is CASSDDTPLGQPQHF. CDR3 nucleotides: TGTGCCAGCAGTGATGATACCCCCCTCGGTCAGCCCCAGCATTTT.